One and the same sample provided the 4 T cell receptor beta chains below, sequenced in a study of response to subunit inactivated influenza vaccine. TCRdb used MiXCR to reprocess the RT-PCR reads, holding one entry per CDR3 protein. The sample has approximately 700,000 distinct CDR3 sequences, roughly 13% seen once. The sequences come from PBMCs from blood, collected 14 to 15 days before vaccination. Receptors originate from a man aged 45-60 years who received an inactivated influenza vaccine.

Many counts were recorded for this clonotype. The V call is TRBV5-6, the J call TRBJ1-1; tentative D call: TRBD1 (6 bases). V was cut by 4 bases and J by 5 bases, with 18 bases left in between. CDR1 is SGHDT, CDR2 YYEEEE, per germline. This CDR3 region has 15 residues. The CDR3 reads CASSNFAGARTEAFF. The CDR3 bases are TGTGCCAGCAGCAACTTCGCGGGGGCGAGGACTGAAGCTTTCTTT.

This clonotype was picked up many times. CDR3 in DNA: TGCGCCAGCAGCTTGATTGGGGGCAATAATTCACCCCTCCACTTT. Translation gives CASSLIGGNNSPLHF. The chain combines TRBV5-1 with TRBJ1-6, with a weak D call TRBD1 (6 bases). The germline V gene has CDR1 SGHRS and CDR2 YFSETQ. V lost 1 base to trimming and J lost 5 bases, with 10 bases between them. The CDR3 is 15 amino acids.

The chain couples TRBV18 to TRBJ2-7, with D perhaps assigned TRBD1 or TRBD2 (5 bases each). Germline assignment: CDR1 KGHSH and CDR2 LQKENI. Trimming removed 2 bases at V and 6 bases at J, with 20 bases between. The CDR3 sequence is 16 residues long. The CDR3 sequence is CASSPREGTLILEQYF. CDR3 nucleotides: TGTGCCAGCTCACCAAGAGAGGGGACCCTGATCCTCGAGCAGTACTTC. Combining the CDR3 with reference TRBV18 and TRBJ2-7 gives the whole variable domain NAGVMQNPRHLVRRRGQEARLRCSPMKGHSHVYWYRQLPEEGLKFMVYLQKENIIDESGMPKERFSAEFPKEGPSILRIQQVVRGDSAAYFCASSPREGTLILEQYFGPGTRLTVT.

In its sample, this clonotype was seen many times. The V gene is TRBV29-1, the J gene TRBJ2-7; 9 bases match TRBD2. Germline V gives CDR1 SQVTM, CDR2 ANQGSEA. J was trimmed by 2 bases and V by 7 bases; bases with no gene match: 12. This CDR3 is 15 amino acids long. CDR3 protein: CSAAGGTSSPYEQYF. The CDR3 DNA follows: TGCAGCGCCGCAGGAGGGACTAGCAGCCCCTACGAGCAGTACTTC.